This T cell receptor (beta chain) came from a study of spatial heterogeneity in lung cancer. Study-level findings and limits: Among blood samples, ubiquitous expanded tumor TCRs appeared more at resection than at follow-up.

A distinct unique molecular identifier was carried by each TCR cDNA molecule. TCRdb processed the 5' RACE reads anew with MiXCR; each CDR3 protein has one entry. In the table there are some 83,000 distinct CDR3 sequences, under 8.5% of which are singletons. Time point described: sample taken at primary tumor resection. There were 72 donors, all of them untreated patients with early-stage non-small cell lung cancer. Whole RNA, isolated from tumor, nontumor lung or frozen PBMC, was sequenced without prior sorting. The sample holds many counts of this clonotype. The antigen is unknown. The CDR3 runs to 13 residues. Trimming removed 7 bases from V and 3 bases from J, with 12 bases in between. The germline V gene encodes CDR1 ENHRY and CDR2 SYGVKD.

The receptor comes from a male donor with early-stage non-small cell lung cancer. The J gene is TRBJ1-2, the V gene TRBV10-3; D not certain. Sequencing was performed on PBMCs, taken at surgery. CDR3 sequence reads: CAITGRAHYGYTF. The CDR3 nucleotides read TGTGCCATCACGGGCCGGGCCCACTATGGCTACACCTTC.